The 31 T cell receptor beta chains below were found in one sample sequenced in a study of blood T cell repertoires in COVID-19. The method was immunoSEQ multiplex PCR; TCRdb's version includes in-frame clones alone and lacks a portion of them. The sample has more than 95,000 clones; approximately 87% are singletons. The sample was peripheral blood. These receptors originate from a middle-aged man with acute or convalescent COVID-19.

This chain uses TRBV4-3 with TRBJ1-5; D is uncertain. CDR3 size: 14 residues. V lost 3 bases to trimming and J lost 4 bases, with 10 bases between them. Looked up from germline, CDR1 is LGHNA and CDR2 is YSLEER. As DNA, the CDR3 is TGCGCCAGCAGCCAGGAGGTGGGGAATCAGCCCCAGCATTTT. Its protein product is CASSQEVGNQPQHF.

The chain couples TRBV6-5 to TRBJ1-1; D is undetermined. Per germline, CDR1 MNHEY and CDR2 SVGAGI. Trimming removed 10 bases at V and 4 bases at J, with 19 bases between. The CDR3 runs to 14 residues. DNA for the CDR3: TGTGCCACCCAGCGGGAGGGAATCGGCACTGAAGCTTTCTTT. Translation: CATQREGIGTEAFF.

V gene TRBV9 combines with J gene TRBJ2-2; 8 positions match TRBD2. This CDR3 region has 20 residues. Trimming cost V 0 bases and J 1 base; bases outside gene matches: 14. Per the germline V gene, CDR1 is SGDLS and CDR2 is YYNGEE. The CDR3 spells CASSVGTLSMAGGNTGELFF. In nucleotides, the CDR3 is TGTGCCAGCAGCGTAGGGACCTTGTCTATGGCGGGAGGGAACACCGGGGAGCTGTTTTTT.

This clone came up once. The chain links TRBV29-1 to TRBJ1-2, with D unclear. The V gene's germline CDR1 is SQVTM and CDR2 ANQGSEA. With 4 bases removed from V and 3 bases from J, the gap between germline ends came to 9 bases. The CDR3 extends over 12 amino acids. The CDR3 sequence is CSVVEGDYGYTF. CDR3 DNA: TGCAGCGTTGTCGAGGGAGACTATGGCTACACCTTC.

The chain couples TRBV2 to TRBJ2-7; TRBD1 matches 9 bases. Per germline, CDR1 SNHLY and CDR2 FYNNEI. The CDR3 covers 15 residues. J lost 5 bases, V lost 4 bases, and 9 bases had no gene match. In nucleotides, the CDR3 is TGTGCCAGCAGTGTACAGGGGGCTTCCTTAGACGAGCAGTACTTC. Residues: CASSVQGASLDEQYF.

The CDR3 sequence is CASSLGSGNVQETQYF. The CDR3 DNA follows: TGTGCCAGCAGCTTAGGAAGCGGGAATGTCCAAGAGACCCAGTACTTC. The rearrangement links TRBV7-2 to TRBJ2-5; 7 bases are shared with TRBD2. With V trimmed by 1 base and J by 1 base, 6 bases remained unmatched. CDR3 size: 16 residues. Germline V CDR1 and CDR2: SGHTA, FQGNSA.

The chain recombines TRBV6-1 with TRBJ2-2; no definite D call. Germline CDR1 reads MNHNS; CDR2 reads SASEGT. This CDR3 comprises 12 residues. V gave up 3 bases and J gave up 5 bases, with 4 bases separating them. The CDR3 region is CASSDRTGELFF. The CDR3 DNA reads TGTGCCAGCAGTGACAGGACCGGGGAGCTGTTTTTT.

The genes are TRBV19 and TRBJ2-7, with 8 nucleotides matching TRBD2. Germline-derived CDR1 and CDR2 are LNHDA and SQIVND (reference sequence). V lost 4 bases to trimming and J lost 3 bases; unmatched junction nucleotides: 2. This CDR3 has 13 amino acids. The CDR3 DNA reads as TGTGCCAGTAGTACTAGCGGGCACTACGAGCAGTACTTC. It encodes CASSTSGHYEQYF.

V and J are TRBV7-9 and TRBJ1-1; D uncertain. The CDR3 length is 14 residues. Germline V gives CDR1 SEHNR, CDR2 FQNEAQ (reference sequence). The V and J ends lost 1 base and 5 bases respectively, with 11 bases between them. The CDR3 sequence: CASSLVSGRTEAFF. CDR3 nucleotides: TGTGCCAGCAGCTTAGTTAGTGGTCGGACTGAAGCTTTCTTT.

This chain connects TRBV25-1 to TRBJ2-3; 7 positions match TRBD2. V was pared by 3 bases and J by 2 bases, with 8 bases of the junction left unmatched. The V gene's germline CDR1 is MGHDK and CDR2 SYGVNS. This CDR3 has 16 amino acids. CDR3 residues: CASSDPSGAHTDTQYF. The CDR3 DNA sequence: TGTGCCAGCAGTGATCCCAGCGGGGCGCACACAGATACGCAGTATTTT.

V and J are TRBV19 and TRBJ2-1; 7 nucleotides align to TRBD1. The CDR3 spans 16 residues. CDR1 and CDR2 (germline): LNHDA, SQIVND (reference sequence). V was pared by 6 bases and J by 9 bases, with 17 bases of the junction left unmatched. The CDR3 DNA reads as TGTGCCAGTAGCAAAGCAGGGGGTGTAGGGCGGCCTGAGCAGTTCTTC. This sequence encodes CASSKAGGVGRPEQFF.

This chain links TRBV5-1 with TRBJ1-2, with TRBD1 identical over 7 bases. Germline CDR1 SGHRS, CDR2 YFSETQ. Trimming cost V 0 bases and J 0 bases; bases outside gene matches: 5. CDR3 length: 16 amino acids. The CDR3 here is CASSLVGTEANYGYTF. As DNA, the CDR3 is TGCGCCAGCAGCTTGGTGGGGACAGAGGCTAACTATGGCTACACCTTC.

The chain recombines TRBV5-6 with TRBJ1-1; possibly TRBD1 for D (6 bases). Germline CDR1 is SGHDT and CDR2 is YYEEEE. V lost 6 bases and J 6 bases, leaving 24 bases between the germline ends. This CDR3 spans 16 amino acids. The CDR3 is CASNVYDGGTGPEAFF. In DNA form, the CDR3 reads TGTGCCAGCAACGTGTACGATGGGGGCACGGGCCCTGAAGCTTTCTTT.

This sequence joins TRBV24-1 and TRBJ2-5; TRBD1 agrees at 12 bases. Germline values: CDR1 KGHDR, CDR2 SFDVKD. V shed 4 bases, J shed 7 bases, and the junction held 12 bases outside the gene matches. This CDR3 is built from 17 residues. The CDR3 DNA follows: TGTGCCACCAGTGAAGGAGCCGGGACAGGGGGCGTCGGGACCCAGTACTTC. Residues: CATSEGAGTGGVGTQYF.

The chain links TRBV12-3 or TRBV12-4 to TRBJ1-3; D unresolved. Between the trimmed V and J ends, which lost 7 bases and 2 bases, there was a span of 9 bases. The CDR3 contains 13 residues. The CDR3 here is CASNTGAGNTIYF. In nucleotides, the CDR3 is TGTGCCAGCAACACGGGAGCTGGAAACACCATATATTTT.

The J gene is TRBJ2-7, the V gene TRBV15; D is possibly TRBD2 (6 bases). V lost 3 bases and J lost 3, with 15 bases in between. The CDR3 length is 15 residues. Germline CDR1 and CDR2: LNHNV and YYDKDF (reference sequence). The CDR3 DNA is TGTGCCACCAGCAGGGGAGGTGGCAGTGACTACGAGCAGTACTTC. Amino acid sequence: CATSRGGGSDYEQYF. Complete variable domain (other parts from reference TRBV15 and TRBJ2-7): DAMVIQNPRYQVTQFGKPVTLSCSQTLNHNVMYWYQQKSSQAPKLLFHYYDKDFNNEADTPDNFQSRRPNTSFCFLDIRSPGLGDTAMYLCATSRGGGSDYEQYFGPGTRLTVT.

V is TRBV10-2 and J is TRBJ1-2, with D possibly matching TRBD1 (5 bases). CDR3 size: 14 residues. From germline, CDR1 is WSHSY and CDR2 SAAADI. V was cut by 7 bases and J by 3 bases, with 15 bases left in between. CDR3 loop: CASTDTPRDYGYTF. CDR3 nucleotide sequence: TGCGCCAGCACCGACACCCCCAGGGACTATGGCTACACCTTC.

J is TRBJ1-1 and V is TRBV5-6; 9 nucleotides align to TRBD1. The CDR3 is made up of 16 amino acids. Germline loops: CDR1 SGHDT, CDR2 YYEEEE. The ends lost 2 bases at V and 0 bases at J; junction bases unmatched: 5. The CDR3 reads CASSFGTGLMNTEAFF. The CDR3, as DNA: TGTGCCAGCAGCTTTGGGACAGGGCTAATGAACACTGAAGCTTTCTTT.

The chain couples TRBV18 to TRBJ1-1; D unresolved. The V gene lost 4 bases and the J gene lost 1 base, with 7 bases spanning the gap. The V gene's germline CDR1 is KGHSH and CDR2 LQKENI. The CDR3 extends over 13 amino acids. As DNA, the CDR3 is TGTGCCAGCTCACTTCACTCGAACACTGAAGCTTTCTTT. It encodes CASSLHSNTEAFF.

The CDR3 spells CASSITTNQPQHF. DNA for the CDR3: TGTGCCAGTAGTATAACCACAAATCAGCCCCAGCATTTT. The chain has TRBV19 and TRBJ1-5; D is undetermined. Germline V gene lookup returns CDR1 LNHDA and CDR2 SQIVND (reference sequence). V was clipped by 2 bases and J by 4 bases, with 6 bases between them. CDR3 length: 13 residues.

This rearrangement joins TRBV20-1 to TRBJ2-3; D uncertain. Looked up from germline, CDR1 is DFQATT and CDR2 is SNEGSKA (reference sequence). CDR3 size: 10 residues. V was pared by 1 base and J by 8 bases, with 4 bases between. This CDR3 is CSARVATQYF. The DNA for the CDR3 is TGCAGTGCTAGAGTAGCTACGCAGTATTTT.

The chain carries TRBV18 and TRBJ2-5; 7 positions match TRBD1. Germline CDR1 reads KGHSH; CDR2 reads LQKENI. The CDR3 is 15 amino acids. Germline trimming cut 2 bases from V and 6 bases from J; bases unmatched to any gene: 9. The CDR3 nucleotides are TGTGCCAGCTCACCAAGAGGGGGCGAGTTGAAGACCCAGTACTTC. Protein: CASSPRGGELKTQYF. Full variable domain (remainder filled in from reference TRBV18 and TRBJ2-5): NAGVMQNPRHLVRRRGQEARLRCSPMKGHSHVYWYRQLPEEGLKFMVYLQKENIIDESGMPKERFSAEFPKEGPSILRIQQVVRGDSAAYFCASSPRGGELKTQYFGPGTRLLVL.

This clone was seen once. V and J are TRBV6-5 and TRBJ1-1; tentatively, D is TRBD1 (6 bases). This CDR3 is 13 amino acids long. The V gene lost 2 bases and the J gene lost 8 bases, with 12 bases spanning the gap. The V gene's germline CDR1 is MNHEY and CDR2 SVGAGI. Written as DNA, the CDR3 is TGTGCCAGCAGTTACATCAGGGGAGGGGAAGCTTTCTTT. Translated: CASSYIRGGEAFF.

The rearrangement uses TRBV28 and TRBJ2-1; 9 bases align to TRBD1. This CDR3 comprises 15 residues. Germline V gene lookup returns CDR1 MDHEN and CDR2 SYDVKM. J was trimmed by 6 bases and V by 3 bases; bases with no gene match: 6. CDR3 sequence: CASSFTGTGINEQFF. CDR3 DNA sequence: TGTGCCAGCAGTTTTACCGGGACAGGGATCAATGAGCAGTTCTTC.

The chain uses TRBV6-5 and TRBJ2-3, with D possibly being TRBD1 (5 bases). The CDR3 contains 15 residues. The germline gives CDR1 MNHEY, CDR2 SVGAGI. V was cut by 0 bases and J by 4 bases, with 11 bases left in between. The CDR3 loop is CASSYSRQIPDTQYF. CDR3 in DNA: TGTGCCAGCAGTTACTCCCGACAGATCCCAGATACGCAGTATTTT.

This sequence joins TRBV7-8 and TRBJ1-2; no firm D call. The germline V gene has CDR1 SGHVS and CDR2 FQNEAQ. The CDR3 has 15 residues. The V gene lost 5 bases and the J gene lost 5 bases, with 18 bases spanning the gap. DNA for the CDR3: TGTGCCAGCAGCAAAGAGCGGACCGGTGTTTATGGCTACACCTTC. It codes for CASSKERTGVYGYTF.

The V gene is TRBV7-9, the J gene TRBJ1-1; D uncertain. Trimming pared 4 bases from V and 5 bases from J, leaving 14 bases between. CDR3 length equals 14 residues. Per the germline V gene, CDR1 is SEHNR and CDR2 is FQNEAQ (reference sequence). Here the CDR3 reads CASSYQMGSTEAFF. For the CDR3, the DNA is TGTGCCAGCAGCTACCAAATGGGGAGTACTGAAGCTTTCTTT. The full variable domain, rest sourced from reference TRBV7-9 and TRBJ1-1, is DTGVSQNPRHKITKRGQNVTFRCDPISEHNRLYWYRQTLGQGPEFLTYFQNEAQLEKSRLLSDRFSAERPKGSFSTLEIQRTEQGDSAMYLCASSYQMGSTEAFFGQGTRLTVV.

The V and J genes are TRBV18 and TRBJ1-1; tentatively, D is TRBD1 (5 bases). This CDR3 is 14 amino acids long. The germline gives CDR1 KGHSH, CDR2 LQKENI. The V gene lost 1 base and the J gene lost 1 base, with 7 bases spanning the gap. CDR3 in amino acids: CASSPQTENTEAFF. CDR3 DNA sequence: TGTGCCAGCTCACCACAGACAGAGAACACTGAAGCTTTCTTT.

J is TRBJ2-2 and V is TRBV9; 9 positions agree with TRBD1. Trimming at V came to 8 bases and at J to 5 bases, leaving 4 bases not matched to a gene. The CDR3 is made up of 13 amino acids. Germline V gene sequence: CDR1 SGDLS, CDR2 YYNGEE. The CDR3 nucleotides read TGTGCCAGTACAGGGGGCGGGACCGGGGAGCTGTTTTTT. Protein product: CASTGGGTGELFF.

The chain links TRBV11-3 to TRBJ2-1; TRBD2 agrees at 13 bases. V trimming: 7 bases; J trimming: 4 bases; junction bases outside the gene matches: 7. CDR1 and CDR2 (germline): SGHNT, YENEEA. The length of the CDR3 is 16 residues. The CDR3 sequence is CASNGLAGEKYNEQFF. The CDR3 DNA is TGTGCCAGCAATGGACTAGCGGGAGAGAAATACAATGAGCAGTTCTTC.

This clone was seen just once. The chain is built from TRBV10-3 and TRBJ1-2; 10 bases agree with TRBD1. V shed 10 bases and J 7 bases; nucleotides not matched to a gene: 9. The CDR3 runs to 13 residues. Per germline, CDR1 ENHRY and CDR2 SYGVKD. The CDR3 nucleotides read TGTGCCAAGAAGACAGGGGGCCTTGGTGGCTACACCTTC. Encoded protein: CAKKTGGLGGYTF.